Described below is a single T cell receptor (beta chain) sequence and its context. As yet, its antigen is unknown. This record comes from a study of CXCR3-negative and CXCR3-positive naive CD8 T cells. The V gene's germline CDR1 is SGHVS and CDR2 FQNEAQ. The CDR3 covers 15 residues. TRB cDNA libraries were made by UMI-labeled 5' RACE. TCRdb re-called the 5' RACE reads, yielding one record per CDR3 amino acid sequence without DNA. This listing includes about 56,000 distinct CDR3 sequences. Study-wide points: Naive subsets had comparable surface CD5, so TRB CDR3 properties gauged TCR strength. Similar TRBV-TRBJ gene usage was seen in naive CXCR3-negative and CXCR3-positive cells, but not in memory cells.

This TCR derives from a human donor in good health. Some clones in this sample may be carry-over from other donors' samples. This chain uses TRBV7-8 with TRBJ2-4. Sequencing input: memory CD8+ T cells from blood. The CDR3 sequence: CASSLVGSAKNIQYF.